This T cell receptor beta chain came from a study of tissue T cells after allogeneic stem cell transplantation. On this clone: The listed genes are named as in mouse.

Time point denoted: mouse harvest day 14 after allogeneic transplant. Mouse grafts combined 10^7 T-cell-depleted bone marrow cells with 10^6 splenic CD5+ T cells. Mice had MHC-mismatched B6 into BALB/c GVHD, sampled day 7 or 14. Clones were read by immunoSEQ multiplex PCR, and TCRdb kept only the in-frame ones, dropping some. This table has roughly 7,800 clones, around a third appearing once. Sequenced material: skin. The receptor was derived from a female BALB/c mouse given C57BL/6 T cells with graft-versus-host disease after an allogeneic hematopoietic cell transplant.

The CDR3 loop is CASSLSTGSAETLYF. The sequenced CDR3 bases are TGTGCCAGCAGTCTGTCTACTGGGAGTGCAGAAACGCTGTAT. The chain is built from TRBV26 and TRBJ2-3; D may be TRBD2 (6 bases). The sequenced fragment ends 1 residue before the CDR3 boundary, so the rest is inferred from the germline J gene. Germline-derived CDR1 and CDR2 are KGHPV and FQNQEV (reference sequence). The V end was cut by 0 bases, the J end by 0 bases, with 7 bases between. This CDR3 spans 15 amino acids.